The source of this TCR beta chain is a study of T cells in Graves' hyperthyroidism and ophthalmopathy. Study summary: The initial diagnosis was the point when peripheral blood was collected, ahead of any treatment.

Authors of the study amplified TCR beta CDR3 regions from RNA transcripts. Using the HTBI primer set, a first-round RT-PCR was run on the TCR CDR3. TCRdb processed the multiplex PCR reads anew with MiXCR; each CDR3 protein has one entry. The table lists roughly 750,000 distinct CDR3 sequences, roughly 15% of them singletons, with around 7.7% in the top ten. It was uncontrolled infection, other autoimmune disease, pregnancy or lactation that excluded patients. The diagnostic basis comprised clinical symptoms, serum thyroxine and TRAb, thyroid ultrasound and orbital computed tomography. Regarding the study as a whole: Peripheral blood also featured most of the thyroid clonotypes expanded above 0.001.

The CDR3 is 16 residues long. CDR1 and CDR2 from the germline V gene are SGDLS and YYNGEE. V shed 0 bases and J 5 bases; nucleotides not matched to a gene: 5. There are many counts of this clonotype. What it binds is not known. The gene calls are TRBV9 and TRBJ2-1, with 10 positions matching TRBD2. Sequenced material: blood. The clonotype originates from a young man with Graves' hyperthyroidism. In DNA, the CDR3 is TGTGCCAGCAGCGTAGGTTCTAGCGGGGGTCACAATGAGCAGTTCTTC. Translated, it gives CASSVGSSGGHNEQFF.